The clone carrying this T cell receptor (beta chain) was recorded a few times. Its antigen remains unknown. These data are taken from a study of molecular identifiers for immune sequencing clone quantification. Study-level findings and limits: Whereas clones above 20 RNA copies held under 1% of naive-cell molecules, they held over 97% of effector molecules.

Germline assignment: CDR1 GTSNPN and CDR2 SVGIG (reference sequence). The CDR3 sequence is 12 residues long. V shed 7 bases, J shed 6 bases, and the junction held 5 bases outside the gene matches. It was with previously described methods and listed TCR primers that bulk TCR libraries were made. MiXCR, applied by TCRdb to the PCR reads, yields one record per CDR3 protein. The sample lists under 600,000 distinct CDR3 sequences; roughly 25% were seen once. The TCR comes from a human donor in good health. Some libraries in this study had Jurkat cell RNA spiked in. The sample was naive CD8+ T cells from blood, with Jurkat cell RNA spiked in. Indicated subset: FACS-sorted CD8+CD4-CCR7+CD45RA+ naive T cells. J is TRBJ2-2 and V is TRBV30; TRBD1 matches 7 bases. The CDR3 loop is CASTGVSGELFF. The CDR3 DNA reads as TGTGCCTCCACAGGGGTATCCGGGGAGCTGTTTTTT.